This is a list of T cell receptor beta chains from one sample in a study of blood T cells in healthy people across ages. TCRdb called the 5' RACE reads again in MiXCR, with one record for every CDR3 protein. The data contain more than 1.4 million distinct CDR3 sequences, around 39% of them singletons. Sequencing was carried out using blood. These receptors all come from a woman aged 18-29 years in good health. The CDR3 runs from the conserved cysteine through the conserved F or W. A D gene is named only where the DNA matches it firmly. Not all rows give a size; the values are once, few, many and, for expanded clones, a class.

>11|NA|TRBV20-1|TRBJ2-1|few
TGCAGTGCTTCGTCCCAGAGTGAGCAGTTCTTC
CSASSQSEQFF
>13|NA|TRBV3-1|TRBJ2-1|NA
TGTGCCAGCAGCCGTCGAGCCAACAATGAGCAGTTCTTC
CASSRRANNEQFF
>14|TRBD1|TRBV5-1|TRBJ2-3|NA
TGCGCCAGCGCCCCGGGACAGGGGACAGATACGCAGTATTTT
CASAPGQGTDTQYF
>14|TRBD2|TRBV12-3/TRBV12-4|TRBJ2-1|NA
TGTGCCAGCAGTTTGTGGGAGGGAAACAATGAGCAGTTCTTC
CASSLWEGNNEQFF
>12|NA|TRBV5-1|TRBJ2-1|many
TGCGCCAGCAGCCCATCTAACAATGAGCAGTTCTTC
CASSPSNNEQFF
>14|NA|TRBV6-6|TRBJ1-1|NA
TGTGCCAGCAGTTACTCGAGGGGGATCACTGAAGCTTTCTTT
CASSYSRGITEAFF
>15|TRBD2|TRBV4-1|TRBJ2-1|few
TGCGCCAGCAGCCAAGATCCCAGCGGGGGCGATGAGCAGTTCTTC
CASSQDPSGGDEQFF
>15|NA|TRBV5-1|TRBJ2-3|NA
TGCGCCAGCAGCTTGATCCAGAAGAGCACAGATACGCAGTATTTT
CASSLIQKSTDTQYF
>12|NA|TRBV6-5|TRBJ2-1|many
TGTGCCAGCATGAGCTCCTACAATGAGCAGTTCTTC
CASMSSYNEQFF
>14|NA|TRBV20-1|TRBJ2-7|NA
TGCAGTGCTAGCCTCGGGACGGTATCCTACGAGCAGTACTTC
CSASLGTVSYEQYF
>16|TRBD1|TRBV28|TRBJ2-2|once
TGTGCCAGCAGTTTAGCGACAGGGAGGAACACCGGGGAGCTGTTTTTT
CASSLATGRNTGELFF
>14|NA|TRBV5-1|TRBJ2-7|NA
TGCGCCAGCAGCTCCTCGTGGGGACACTCCGAGCAGTACTTC
CASSSSWGHSEQYF
>15|TRBD1|TRBV10-3|TRBJ1-4|NA
TGTGCCATCAGTGAGTCGGAGGGGGCGAATGAAAAACTGTTTTTT
CAISESEGANEKLFF
>13|TRBD1|TRBV6-2/TRBV6-3|TRBJ1-2|few
TGTGCCAGCAGCGATTTCACAGGGGATGGCTACACCTTC
CASSDFTGDGYTF
>12|NA|TRBV28|TRBJ1-2|NA
TGTGCCACCGGACAGACCCCTTTTAGTTACACCTTC
CATGQTPFSYTF
>14|NA|TRBV15|TRBJ2-7|NA
TGTGCCACCAGCAGCCTACGGGGCGGTTGCGAGCAGTACTTC
CATSSLRGGCEQYF
>15|NA|TRBV27|TRBJ1-2|few
TGTGCCAGCAGTACCTTTGGGGTTCAGGGCTATGGCTACACCTTC
CASSTFGVQGYGYTF
>15|NA|TRBV6-2/TRBV6-3|TRBJ2-1|few
TGTGCCAGCAGTTACTTCGGCGAATCCTACAATGAGCAGTTCTTC
CASSYFGESYNEQFF
>15|TRBD2|TRBV27|TRBJ2-3|few
TGTGCCAGCAGGGGGACTAGCGGGGCCTCCCATACGCAGTATTTT
CASRGTSGASHTQYF
>15|TRBD2|TRBV20-1|TRBJ2-7|few
TGCAGTGCTTTTCCTTTTAGCGGGACTGGCTACGAGCAGTACTTC
CSAFPFSGTGYEQYF
>13|NA|TRBV3-1|TRBJ2-7|many
TGTGCCAGCAGTCAGGGGAGGGTCTACGAGCAGTACTTC
CASSQGRVYEQYF
>13|TRBD1|TRBV29-1|TRBJ2-7|many
TGCAGCGGGGGACAGGGTATATCCTACGAGCAGTACTTC
CSGGQGISYEQYF
>13|TRBD2|TRBV29-1|TRBJ2-3|few
TGCAGCGGTAGCGGGGGGAACACAGATACGCAGTATTTT
CSGSGGNTDTQYF
>16|TRBD2|TRBV7-9|TRBJ2-1|NA
TGTGCCAGCAGCTTAGGAGGTAGCGGGAATTTTAATGAGCAGTTCTTC
CASSLGGSGNFNEQFF
>14|NA|TRBV10-3|TRBJ2-1|NA
TGTGCCATCAGTGAGTCGGCTGGGGGGAATGAGCAGTTCTTC
CAISESAGGNEQFF
>11|NA|TRBV7-2|TRBJ2-7|few
TGTGCCAGCAGCGCAGAGGTCGAGCAGTACTTC
CASSAEVEQYF
>15|NA|TRBV12-3/TRBV12-4|TRBJ1-5|NA
TGTGCCAGCAGTTTATGGTCATTTTTTAATCAGCCCCAGCATTTT
CASSLWSFFNQPQHF
>15|NA|TRBV7-2|TRBJ2-6|NA
TGTGCCAGCAGCTTAGAGAGGGCTGGGGCCAACGTCCTGACTTTC
CASSLERAGANVLTF
>16|NA|TRBV18|TRBJ2-1|NA
TGTGCCAGCTCACCATCCGCAGCGGTTCTGGGGAATGAGCAGTTCTTC
CASSPSAAVLGNEQFF
>11|NA|TRBV20-1|TRBJ1-4|NA
TGCAGTGCTAGCAACTTCTCGGGACTGTTTTTT
CSASNFSGLFF
>13|TRBD1|TRBV27|TRBJ2-7|NA
TGTGCCAGCAGTATGGACAGGTTCTACGAGCAGTACTTC
CASSMDRFYEQYF
>16|NA|TRBV20-1|TRBJ2-7|once
TGCAGTGCTAGTGCCCGGCCTCGACTGGGTACCTACGAGCAGTACTTC
CSASARPRLGTYEQYF
>14|NA|TRBV6-5|TRBJ2-2|NA
TGTGCCAGCCGATGGGTTAGGGACACCGGGGAGCTGTTTTTT
CASRWVRDTGELFF
>11|NA|TRBV25-1|TRBJ2-7|NA
TGTGCCAGCAGTGGGGTGTGGGAGCCGTACTTC
CASSGVWEPYF
>14|NA|TRBV20-1|TRBJ2-7|NA
TGCAGTGCTTCCCGGGACGCCAGCTCCTACGAGCAGTACTTC
CSASRDASSYEQYF
>18|TRBD1|TRBV4-1|TRBJ1-3|once
TGCGCCAGCAGCCTTTCGAGGCAGGGGGCGAGCTCTGGAAACACCATATATTTT
CASSLSRQGASSGNTIYF
>16|NA|TRBV6-5|TRBJ2-7|NA
TGTGCCAGCAGCCAGATAGGGGGTCAGGGTCCTGGCGAGCAGTACTTC
CASSQIGGQGPGEQYF
>14|NA|TRBV9|TRBJ1-2|NA
TGTGCCAGCAGCGATGGGGAGGGACGTCCGGACTACACCTTC
CASSDGEGRPDYTF
>16|NA|TRBV27|TRBJ1-4|NA
TGTGCCAGCAGTACACAATCAGGGGAGGGGGATGAAAAACTGTTTTTT
CASSTQSGEGDEKLFF
>12|NA|TRBV20-1|TRBJ1-3|NA
TGCAGTGCTCAGGGTCAGGGAGTCACCACATATTTT
CSAQGQGVTTYF